These 31 T cell receptor beta chains share one sample of origin, sequenced in a study of cytomegalovirus exposure and HLA in healthy donors. Primers included in the PCR were 60 Vbeta and 13 Jbeta primers. Profiling relied on immunoSEQ multiplex PCR, and the TCRdb table lists in-frame clones only, not all of them. Among 90,000 or so clones listed, approximately 72% were seen once. Sequencing was performed on PBMCs. These receptors originate from a man aged 30 to 45 in good health and CMV-seropositive.

V usage is TRBV14 and J usage is TRBJ2-6; D perhaps matches TRBD1 (5 bases). This CDR3 is 19 amino acids long. The V end lost 0 bases, the J end lost 0 bases, and 15 bases lay between the germline ends. CDR1 and CDR2 from the germline V gene are SGHDN and FVKESK. The CDR3 DNA reads TGTGCCAGCAGCCAAGACAGGGTCCCCTATTCCTCTGGGGCCAACGTCCTGACTTTC. It translates to CASSQDRVPYSSGANVLTF. The whole variable domain, filled in from reference TRBV14 and TRBJ2-6, reads EAGVTQFPSHSVIEKGQTVTLRCDPISGHDNLYWYRRVMGKEIKFLLHFVKESKQDESGMPNNRFLAERTGGTYSTLKVQPAELEDSGVYFCASSQDRVPYSSGANVLTFGAGSRLTVL.

V gene TRBV10-1 combines with J gene TRBJ2-7; 8 bases map to TRBD1. Germline CDR1 WNHNN, CDR2 SYGVQD (reference sequence). The J segment lost 3 bases and the V segment lost 7 bases, leaving 23 bases of the junction unmatched. There are 19 residues in the CDR3. CDR3 coding DNA: TGCGCCAGCATCGGACAGGGTGACTTGACCTATGGGCTCTACTACGAGCAGTACTTC. This sequence encodes CASIGQGDLTYGLYYEQYF.

V usage is TRBV2 and J usage is TRBJ2-2; perhaps TRBD2 as D (5 bases). The V and J ends lost 6 bases and 5 bases respectively, with 22 bases between them. This CDR3 spans 17 amino acids. From germline, CDR1 is SNHLY and CDR2 FYNNEI. CDR3 nucleotides: TGTGCCAGCAGCGACCCTCGGGGAGTTCTTCAGACCGGGGAGCTGTTTTTT. Translation gives CASSDPRGVLQTGELFF.

This clone was observed at least ten times. The chain links TRBV6-6 to TRBJ1-3; perhaps TRBD1 as D (5 bases). The length of the CDR3 is 15 residues. Looked up from germline, CDR1 is MNHNY and CDR2 is SVGAGI (reference sequence). V lost 6 bases and J lost 0, with 12 bases in between. In nucleotides, the CDR3 is TGTGCCAGCAGCCCTGGGACTTCCTCTGGAAACACCATATATTTT. It translates to CASSPGTSSGNTIYF.

The chain links TRBV7-2 to TRBJ1-5; D is uncertain. CDR1 and CDR2 from the germline V gene are SGHTA and FQGNSA. Deletions cut 1 base from V and 0 bases from J, with 10 bases between. This CDR3 has 16 amino acids. CDR3 residues: CASSLDPQSSNQPQHF. CDR3 sequence (DNA): TGTGCCAGCAGCTTAGACCCACAATCTAGCAATCAGCCCCAGCATTTT.

The genes are TRBV7-2 and TRBJ1-2, with D possibly TRBD1 on 6 matching bases. CDR3 size: 13 residues. Germline CDR1 is SGHTA and CDR2 is FQGNSA. V lost 10 bases, J lost 8 bases, and 20 bases lay in between. The CDR3 DNA follows: TGTGCCATAGCCTCGGTTACAGGGTTAGGCTACACCTTC. Amino acids: CAIASVTGLGYTF. The whole variable domain, filled in from reference TRBV7-2 and TRBJ1-2, reads GAGVSQSPSNKVTEKGKDVELRCDPISGHTALYWYRQSLGQGLEFLIYFQGNSAPDKSGLPSDRFSAERTGGSVSTLTIQRTQQEDSAVYLCAIASVTGLGYTFGSGTRLTVV.

This clone was seen a few times. The rearrangement joins TRBV11-3 to TRBJ2-1; TRBD1 matches 9 bases. The CDR3 has 17 residues. V shed 5 bases, J shed 4 bases, and the junction held 12 bases outside the gene matches. Germline V lookup: CDR1 SGHNT, CDR2 YENEEA. In DNA, the CDR3 is TGTGCCAGCAGCCCCCCTCTGCCGGGACAGGGTTACAATGAGCAGTTCTTC. Translating gives CASSPPLPGQGYNEQFF.

The chain couples TRBV5-1 to TRBJ2-7, with TRBD1 matching 7 bases. The junction had 6 bases not matched to a gene; V was cut back by 4 bases and J by 2 bases. The germline V gene has CDR1 SGHRS and CDR2 YFSETQ. This CDR3 contains 14 residues. The chain's CDR3 is CASSDRAVAYEQYF. DNA for the CDR3: TGCGCCAGCAGCGACAGGGCCGTTGCCTACGAGCAGTACTTC.

The J gene is TRBJ1-5, the V gene TRBV30; D unclear. Germline V gene data show CDR1 as GTSNPN and CDR2 as SVGIG (reference sequence). The V end lost 1 base, the J end lost 0 bases, and 4 bases lay between the germline ends. The length of the CDR3 is 13 residues. The chain's CDR3 is CAWSAGSNQPQHF. The CDR3 coding sequence is TGTGCCTGGAGTGCAGGTAGCAATCAGCCCCAGCATTTT.

V and J are TRBV19 and TRBJ2-5, with 10 bases identical to TRBD2. The length of the CDR3 is 15 residues. Trimming removed 4 bases from V and 2 bases from J; junction bases left unmatched: 4. Per the germline V gene, CDR1 is LNHDA and CDR2 is SQIVND (reference sequence). This CDR3 is CASSTQRGGQETQYF. The CDR3 nucleotides read TGTGCCAGTAGTACACAGCGGGGGGGACAAGAGACCCAGTACTTC.

This clone was observed a few times. This chain uses TRBV30 with TRBJ1-1; D gene uncertain. The germline gives CDR1 GTSNPN, CDR2 SVGIG (reference sequence). V gave up 0 bases and J gave up 1 base, with 6 bases separating them. CDR3 size: 13 residues. This CDR3 reads CAWSVNSNTEAFF. The DNA of the CDR3 is TGTGCCTGGAGTGTTAACTCGAACACTGAAGCTTTCTTT.

DNA of the CDR3: TGCGCCAGCAGCTCGACAGGGGGTTCCTACGAGCAGTACTTC. Translating it yields CASSSTGGSYEQYF. The V gene is TRBV5-1, the J gene TRBJ2-7, with 9 bases aligning to TRBD1. CDR1 is SGHRS and CDR2 is YFSETQ in the germline V gene. The CDR3 consists of 14 residues. V trimming: 3 bases; J trimming: 1 base; junction bases outside the gene matches: 2.

J is TRBJ2-5 and V is TRBV9; D is possibly TRBD2 (5 bases). Trimming shortened V by 4 bases and J by 1 base, and 11 bases separated the two germline ends. The CDR3 spans 14 residues. Germline V gives CDR1 SGDLS, CDR2 YYNGEE. CDR3 in DNA: TGTGCCAGCAGCCCCGGAGGTGCCCAAGAGACCCAGTACTTC. It codes for CASSPGGAQETQYF.

The V call is TRBV19, the J call TRBJ1-5; D not resolved. Germline CDR1 and CDR2: LNHDA and SQIVND (reference sequence). The CDR3 has 16 residues. The ends were cut back, 1 base at V and 4 bases at J, with 14 bases in the middle. The CDR3 bases are TGTGCCAGTAGTATAGGGTCCGCAGGTTTTAATCAGCCCCAGCATTTT. Its protein is CASSIGSAGFNQPQHF.

V gene TRBV7-9 combines with J gene TRBJ2-7, with 8 bases that match TRBD1. The CDR3 runs 15 residues. Germline values: CDR1 SEHNR, CDR2 FQNEAQ (reference sequence). Trimming took 4 bases from V and 6 from J; bases not matched to a gene: 11. DNA of the CDR3: TGTGCCAGCAGCTCCCCAATGACAGGGGAATTCGAGCAGTACTTC. It yields the protein CASSSPMTGEFEQYF.

This chain links TRBV7-2 with TRBJ2-5; the match to TRBD2 covers 12 bases. Germline V gene lookup returns CDR1 SGHTA and CDR2 FQGNSA. The CDR3 is 16 amino acids. V dropped 5 bases and J dropped 2; count of bases not matched to a gene: 6. The CDR3 DNA is TGTGCCAGCAGCCGAGACCTAGCGGGGGGGCAAGAGACCCAGTACTTC. Protein sequence: CASSRDLAGGQETQYF.

CDR3 DNA sequence: TGTGCCAGCTCACCGACAGGAACCACTTCTTCCTTCTCTGGAAACACCATATATTTT. Encoded protein: CASSPTGTTSSFSGNTIYF. The rearrangement links TRBV18 to TRBJ1-3, with D perhaps TRBD1 (6 bases). The CDR3 sequence is 19 residues long. V was shortened by 3 bases and J by 0 bases, with 21 bases between the two germline ends. The germline gives CDR1 KGHSH, CDR2 LQKENI.

The CDR3 coding sequence is TGTGCCAGCGGGGTAGGGGGAATTCAGTACTTC. It specifies CASGVGGIQYF. This chain uses TRBV5-8 with TRBJ2-4; D may be TRBD1 (6 bases). V gave up 7 bases and J gave up 10 bases, with 12 bases separating them. There are 11 residues in the CDR3. CDR1 is SGHTS and CDR2 is YDEGEE in the germline V gene.

V gene TRBV6-4 combines with J gene TRBJ2-5; TRBD1 might be the D (5 bases). Germline loops: CDR1 MRHNA, CDR2 SNTAGT. V was pared by 4 bases and J by 4 bases, with 25 bases between. The CDR3 loop spans 18 amino acids. The CDR3 reads CASSGWGIRVIRGETQYF. The CDR3 bases are TGTGCCAGCAGTGGGTGGGGAATCCGGGTCATAAGGGGAGAGACCCAGTACTTC.

V gene TRBV5-1 combines with J gene TRBJ2-7; 7 positions agree with TRBD2. Germline assignment: CDR1 SGHRS and CDR2 YFSETQ. V gave up 0 bases and J gave up 7 bases; unmatched junction bases: 10. The CDR3 runs to 15 residues. The CDR3 DNA sequence: TGCGCCAGCAGCTTGGCCCGGCTTGGCGGGGGAGAGCAGTACTTC. This gives the protein CASSLARLGGGEQYF.

There are a few counts of this clone. The chain has TRBV6-5 and TRBJ2-6; a weak D match, TRBD1 (5 bases). V lost 5 bases and J lost 0, with 8 bases in between. This CDR3 has 15 amino acids. Germline V gene data show CDR1 as MNHEY and CDR2 as SVGAGI. DNA for the CDR3: TGTGCCAGCAGTGGGGCCAGCTCTGGGGCCAACGTCCTGACTTTC. It specifies CASSGASSGANVLTF.

This sequence joins TRBV27 and TRBJ2-1; D gene uncertain. CDR1 MNHEY and CDR2 SMNVEV come from the germline V gene (reference sequence). The CDR3 has 12 amino acids. Trimming shortened V by 1 base and J by 9 bases, and 7 bases separated the two germline ends. For the CDR3, the DNA is TGTGCCAGCAGTTTATATGGTAGTGAGCAGTTCTTC. This gives the protein CASSLYGSEQFF.

The V and J genes are TRBV4-3 and TRBJ2-7, with 8 nucleotides matching TRBD1. This CDR3 is 13 amino acids long. Germline V gene sequence: CDR1 LGHNA, CDR2 YSLEER. J was trimmed by 4 bases and V by 3 bases; bases with no gene match: 2. The CDR3: CASSHDRGYEQYF. The DNA of the CDR3 is TGCGCCAGCAGCCATGACAGGGGTTACGAGCAGTACTTC.

Details on this clone: The junction does not match germline at one end; this may be a read error. This chain connects TRBV6-5 to TRBJ1-6; 7 nucleotides align to TRBD1. Germline values: CDR1 MNHEY, CDR2 SVGAGI. This CDR3 region has 14 residues. The CDR3 here is CAGSRDSPNSPLHF. In DNA form, the CDR3 reads TGTGCCGGCAGTCGGGACAGTCCTAATTCACCCCTCCACTTT.

Details on this clone: At one end the junction does not follow the germline gene, possibly because of a read error. The V gene is TRBV28, the J gene TRBJ2-7; 9 bases map to TRBD1. The germline V gene encodes CDR1 MDHEN and CDR2 SYDVKM. The CDR3 length is 14 residues. In DNA, the CDR3 is TGTGCCAGCAGTCCAGGACAGGGGCGATACGGGCAGTACTTC. This gives the protein CASSPGQGRYGQYF.

This rearrangement joins TRBV7-7 to TRBJ1-1; D is ambiguous. With 3 bases removed from V and 1 base from J, the gap between germline ends came to 6 bases. The CDR3 contains 13 residues. Germline CDR1 reads SSHAT; CDR2 reads FNYEAQ (reference sequence). The CDR3: CASSLYSNTEAFF. CDR3 DNA sequence: TGTGCCAGCAGCTTGTATTCGAACACTGAAGCTTTCTTT.

The V gene is TRBV11-3, the J gene TRBJ2-5; D is perhaps TRBD1 (6 bases). The CDR3 totals 14 residues. Germline assignment: CDR1 SGHNT and CDR2 YENEEA. With 5 bases removed from V and 5 bases from J, the gap between germline ends came to 15 bases. The CDR3 DNA is TGTGCCAGCAGCCCACTTAACAGGGAGGAGACCCAGTACTTC. Residues: CASSPLNREETQYF.

This chain joins TRBV7-3 and TRBJ2-7; 8 bases are a match to TRBD1. Germline V lookup: CDR1 SGHTA, CDR2 FQGTGA. V dropped 2 bases and J dropped 6; count of bases not matched to a gene: 6. CDR3 length: 14 residues. As DNA, the CDR3 is TGTGCCAGCAGCTTATTCGGAGGACAGGGCGAGCAGTACTTC. Protein product: CASSLFGGQGEQYF. Full variable domain (outside the CDR3, taken from reference TRBV7-3 and TRBJ2-7): GAGVSQTPSNKVTEKGKYVELRCDPISGHTALYWYRQSLGQGPEFLIYFQGTGAADDSGLPNDRFFAVRPEGSVSTLKIQRTERGDSAVYLCASSLFGGQGEQYFGPGTRLTVT.

This clone has just a few counts. DNA of the CDR3: TGTGCCAGCAGCAAAAGACTAGTGGCCGGGGAGCTGTTTTTT. Translating gives CASSKRLVAGELFF. The chain carries TRBV5-4 and TRBJ2-2; possible D gene TRBD2, 6 bases. Germline V gene lookup returns CDR1 SGHNT and CDR2 YYREEE (reference sequence). The CDR3 runs 14 residues. The V end was cut by 4 bases, the J end by 6 bases, with 13 bases between.

The CDR3 bases are TGTGCCAGCAGCTCGGGACAGGGGGCTTGGACTGAAGCTTTCTTT. It specifies CASSSGQGAWTEAFF. The V gene is TRBV11-2, the J gene TRBJ1-1; 12 bases are a match to TRBD1. V trimming: 4 bases; J trimming: 5 bases; junction bases outside the gene matches: 5. The CDR3 is 15 amino acids. Germline CDR1 and CDR2: SGHAT and FQNNGV.

The DNA of the CDR3 is TGTGCCAGCAGCCCCTTAACAGGGAGAACTGGAAACACCATATATTTT. This gives the protein CASSPLTGRTGNTIYF. The rearrangement joins TRBV11-2 to TRBJ1-3; the D gene is possibly TRBD1 (6 bases). The CDR3 is made up of 16 amino acids. The V and J ends lost 5 bases and 2 bases respectively, with 16 bases between them. Germline lookup yields CDR1 SGHAT and CDR2 FQNNGV.